The rows below give T cell receptor beta chains drawn from one sample of a study of Ad26.COV2.S vaccination and SARS-CoV-2 variants. Assay used: immunoSEQ multiplex PCR; TCRdb lists only in-frame clones, some missing. The table shows 400,000 to 450,000 clones, with 90% occurring only once. Sample: peripheral blood, taken in a trial of Ad26.COV2.S vaccine versus placebo. The receptors were sampled from a person between 18 and 65 years old who received the Ad26.COV2.S COVID-19 vaccine or a placebo. The CDR3 runs from the conserved cysteine through the conserved F or W. A D gene is named only where the DNA matches it firmly.

D gene: TRBD1; V gene: TRBV27; J gene: TRBJ1-4; CDR3 protein: CASSFSDRTNEKLFF
D gene: .; V gene: TRBV24-1; J gene: TRBJ2-1; CDR3 protein: CATSGSTGTGLYNEQFF
D gene: .; V gene: TRBV5-1; J gene: TRBJ2-6; CDR3 protein: CASSLGGSPLSGANVLTF
D gene: .; V gene: TRBV7-9; J gene: TRBJ2-7; CDR3 protein: CASSPSLRSYEQYF
D gene: TRBD2; V gene: TRBV27; J gene: TRBJ2-7; CDR3 protein: CASSLWGGSYEQYF
D gene: .; V gene: TRBV19; J gene: TRBJ2-7; CDR3 protein: CASSIDFGYEQYF
D gene: TRBD1; V gene: TRBV4-3; J gene: TRBJ1-4; CDR3 protein: CASSQRQGGKGEKLFF
D gene: TRBD1; V gene: TRBV7-8; J gene: TRBJ2-3; CDR3 protein: CASSRVSGQNTQYF
D gene: .; V gene: TRBV27; J gene: TRBJ2-7; CDR3 protein: CASSLQGPLYEQYF
D gene: .; V gene: TRBV19; J gene: TRBJ2-4; CDR3 protein: CASSFTYSGTLKNIQYF
D gene: .; V gene: TRBV4-3; J gene: TRBJ1-4; CDR3 protein: CASSQDQEGNEKLFF
D gene: .; V gene: TRBV27; J gene: TRBJ1-3; CDR3 protein: CASSDYPQGPGNTIYF
D gene: .; V gene: TRBV6-5; J gene: TRBJ1-6; CDR3 protein: CASSSAPGNSPLHF
D gene: .; V gene: TRBV28; J gene: TRBJ2-5; CDR3 protein: CASSWAGSPETQYF
D gene: .; V gene: TRBV9; J gene: TRBJ2-5; CDR3 protein: CASSVGRGRGQETQYF
D gene: .; V gene: TRBV24-1; J gene: TRBJ2-3; CDR3 protein: CATNRDQRTDTQYF
D gene: .; V gene: TRBV19; J gene: TRBJ1-5; CDR3 protein: CASSRAGYQPQHF
D gene: TRBD2; V gene: TRBV7-6; J gene: TRBJ2-7; CDR3 protein: CASSSGLAGTYEQYF
D gene: .; V gene: TRBV7-9; J gene: TRBJ2-7; CDR3 protein: CASSLGQGIEQYF
D gene: TRBD1; V gene: TRBV4-1; J gene: TRBJ2-7; CDR3 protein: CASSQTTGGPYEQYF
D gene: .; V gene: TRBV14; J gene: TRBJ2-7; CDR3 protein: CASRTRGSDEQYF
D gene: TRBD2; V gene: TRBV27; J gene: TRBJ2-1; CDR3 protein: CASSRGLIDNEQFF
D gene: .; V gene: TRBV7-9; J gene: TRBJ2-5; CDR3 protein: CASSLRREQETQYF
D gene: TRBD2; V gene: TRBV19; J gene: TRBJ2-5; CDR3 protein: CASSSHLAGGFSTQYF
D gene: .; V gene: TRBV5-1; J gene: TRBJ2-7; CDR3 protein: CASSTSPTVLAVYEQYF
D gene: .; V gene: TRBV28; J gene: TRBJ2-7; CDR3 protein: CASSLVGGGEQYF
D gene: TRBD2; V gene: TRBV19; J gene: TRBJ2-1; CDR3 protein: CASSIEQSGRIFNEQFF
D gene: TRBD1; V gene: TRBV4-2; J gene: TRBJ2-3; CDR3 protein: CASSQEWGMTGNPDTQYF
D gene: .; V gene: TRBV7-2; J gene: TRBJ1-6; CDR3 protein: CASNWQGGPPLHF
D gene: .; V gene: TRBV7-8; J gene: TRBJ2-1; CDR3 protein: CASSLGSPYEQFF
D gene: .; V gene: TRBV14; J gene: TRBJ2-7; CDR3 protein: CASSPEPGLLSYEQYF
D gene: .; V gene: TRBV2; J gene: TRBJ2-2; CDR3 protein: CASSFENTGELFF
D gene: .; V gene: TRBV6-5; J gene: TRBJ1-4; CDR3 protein: CASSYLQETNEKLFF
D gene: .; V gene: TRBV6-6; J gene: TRBJ1-2; CDR3 protein: CASKKGGSGNYGYTF
D gene: .; V gene: TRBV2; J gene: TRBJ2-7; CDR3 protein: CASTGAGDSYEQYF
D gene: .; V gene: TRBV30; J gene: TRBJ1-2; CDR3 protein: CAWIPRANYGYTF
D gene: .; V gene: TRBV15; J gene: TRBJ2-5; CDR3 protein: CATSRDRGARETQYF
D gene: .; V gene: TRBV28; J gene: TRBJ1-1; CDR3 protein: CASSWDDRNTEAFF
D gene: TRBD1; V gene: TRBV9; J gene: TRBJ2-4; CDR3 protein: CASSASGDRDIGNIQYF
D gene: .; V gene: TRBV27; J gene: TRBJ2-1; CDR3 protein: CASSQTGLEQFF
D gene: .; V gene: TRBV28; J gene: TRBJ2-2; CDR3 protein: CASSRYPVHQNTGELFF
D gene: TRBD2; V gene: TRBV9; J gene: TRBJ2-1; CDR3 protein: CASSAGRDRTSVNNEQFF
D gene: .; V gene: TRBV7-9; J gene: TRBJ2-7; CDR3 protein: CASSLDVRVGEQYF
D gene: TRBD1; V gene: TRBV2; J gene: TRBJ1-1; CDR3 protein: CASSSGTGFWAFF
D gene: .; V gene: TRBV27; J gene: TRBJ2-5; CDR3 protein: CASSQTWGETQYF
D gene: .; V gene: TRBV5-1; J gene: TRBJ2-1; CDR3 protein: CASSLVASGDYNEQFF
D gene: .; V gene: TRBV25-1; J gene: TRBJ1-6; CDR3 protein: CASSDRFSYNSPLHF
D gene: .; V gene: TRBV6-6; J gene: TRBJ1-6; CDR3 protein: CASSTTGGANNSPLHF
D gene: TRBD2; V gene: TRBV7-8; J gene: TRBJ2-5; CDR3 protein: CASSLGLAGPFSETQYF
D gene: TRBD1; V gene: TRBV20-1; J gene: TRBJ1-4; CDR3 protein: CSASGNRGEKLFF